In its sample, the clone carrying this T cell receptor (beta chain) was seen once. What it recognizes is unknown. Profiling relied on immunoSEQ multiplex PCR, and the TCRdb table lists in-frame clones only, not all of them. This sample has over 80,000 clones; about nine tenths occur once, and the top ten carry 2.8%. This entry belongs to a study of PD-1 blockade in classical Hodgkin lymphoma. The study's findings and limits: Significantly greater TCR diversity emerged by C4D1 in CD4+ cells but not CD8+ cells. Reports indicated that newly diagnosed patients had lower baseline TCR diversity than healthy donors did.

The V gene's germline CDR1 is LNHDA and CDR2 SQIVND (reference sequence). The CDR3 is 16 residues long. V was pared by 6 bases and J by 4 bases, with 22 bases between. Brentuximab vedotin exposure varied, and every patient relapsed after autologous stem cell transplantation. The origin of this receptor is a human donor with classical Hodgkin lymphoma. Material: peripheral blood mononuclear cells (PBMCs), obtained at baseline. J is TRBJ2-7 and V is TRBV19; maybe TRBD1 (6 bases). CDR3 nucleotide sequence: TGTGCCAGTAGCCCTCAGGGGCAGGGAGTTGGATACGAGCAGTACTTC. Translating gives CASSPQGQGVGYEQYF.